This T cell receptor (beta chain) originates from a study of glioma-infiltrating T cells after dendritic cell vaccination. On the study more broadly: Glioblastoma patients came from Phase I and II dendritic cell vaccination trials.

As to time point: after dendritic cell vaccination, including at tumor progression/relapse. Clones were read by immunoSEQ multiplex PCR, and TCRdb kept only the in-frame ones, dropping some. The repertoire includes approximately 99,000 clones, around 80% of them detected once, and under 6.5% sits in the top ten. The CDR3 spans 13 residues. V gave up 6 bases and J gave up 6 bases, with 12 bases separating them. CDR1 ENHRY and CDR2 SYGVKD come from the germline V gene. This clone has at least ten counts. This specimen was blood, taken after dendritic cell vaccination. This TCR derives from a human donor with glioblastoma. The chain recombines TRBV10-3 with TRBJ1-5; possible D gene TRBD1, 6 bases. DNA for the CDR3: TGTGCCATCAGGGACAGTCAGGGTCAGCCCCAGCATTTT. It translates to CAIRDSQGQPQHF.